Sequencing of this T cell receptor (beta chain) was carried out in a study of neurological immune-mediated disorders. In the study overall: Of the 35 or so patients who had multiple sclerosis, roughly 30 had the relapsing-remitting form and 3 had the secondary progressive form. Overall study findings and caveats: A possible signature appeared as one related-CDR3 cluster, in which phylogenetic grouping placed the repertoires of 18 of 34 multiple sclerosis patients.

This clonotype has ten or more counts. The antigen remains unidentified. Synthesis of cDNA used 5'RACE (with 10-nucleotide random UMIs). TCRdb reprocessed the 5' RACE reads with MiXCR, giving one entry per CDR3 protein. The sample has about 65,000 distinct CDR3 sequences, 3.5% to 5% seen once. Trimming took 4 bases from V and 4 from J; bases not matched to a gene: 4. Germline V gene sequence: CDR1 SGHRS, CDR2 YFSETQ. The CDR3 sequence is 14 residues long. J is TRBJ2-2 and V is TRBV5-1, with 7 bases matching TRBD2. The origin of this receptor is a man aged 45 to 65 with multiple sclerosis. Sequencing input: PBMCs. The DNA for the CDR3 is TGCGCCAGCAGCCGCGGGGGTTCCACCGGGGAGCTGTTTTTT. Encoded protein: CASSRGGSTGELFF.